This TCR beta chain came from a study of naive and memory T cell subsets. The beta constant-region primer was an equimolar mix of two oligonucleotides covering TRBC1 and TRBC2. TCRdb fed the UMI-ligation and nested PCR reads into MiXCR, producing one record per CDR3 protein. Of more than 35,000 distinct CDR3 sequences listed, about an eighth are singletons. This clonotype was seen a handful of times. Input material: effector memory CD4+ T cells from blood. Subset denoted: effector memory, CD45RA- CD27-. This sequence originates from a human donor in good health.

This chain's CDR3 is CASSYLGAAGEQFF. CDR3 nucleotide sequence: TGTGCCAGCAGTTACCTGGGGGCTGCCGGTGAGCAGTTCTTC. The chain couples TRBV6-5 to TRBJ2-1; tentative D call: TRBD1 (6 bases). CDR3 size: 14 residues. The ends were cut back, 2 bases at V and 9 bases at J, with 14 bases in the middle. Looked up from germline, CDR1 is MNHEY and CDR2 is SVGAGI.